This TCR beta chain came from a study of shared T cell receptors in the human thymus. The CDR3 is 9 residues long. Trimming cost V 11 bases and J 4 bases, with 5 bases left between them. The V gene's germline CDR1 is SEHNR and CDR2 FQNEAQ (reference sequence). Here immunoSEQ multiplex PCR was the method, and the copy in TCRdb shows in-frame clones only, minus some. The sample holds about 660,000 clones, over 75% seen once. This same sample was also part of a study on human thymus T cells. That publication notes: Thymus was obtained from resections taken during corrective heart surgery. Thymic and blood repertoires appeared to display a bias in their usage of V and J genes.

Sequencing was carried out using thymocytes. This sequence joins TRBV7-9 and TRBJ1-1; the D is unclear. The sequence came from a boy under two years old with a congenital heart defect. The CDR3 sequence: CAAGTEAFF. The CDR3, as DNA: TGTGCCGCGGGCACTGAAGCTTTCTTT.